The 18 T cell receptor beta chains below come from one sample, sequenced in a study of shared T cell receptors in the human thymus. The table came from immunoSEQ multiplex PCR; TCRdb's copy has only in-frame clones and leaves some out. This table has hundreds of thousands of clones, around 87% appearing once. These data were likewise used in another study, on human thymus T cells.

The sample taken for sequencing was thymocytes. Receptors originate from a boy under two years old with a congenital heart defect.

The chain carries TRBV19 and TRBJ1-4; TRBD1 agrees at 7 bases. In germline, CDR1 is LNHDA, CDR2 SQIVND (reference sequence). V lost 9 bases and J lost 1; bases outside the gene matches: 2. CDR3 length equals 13 residues. This chain's CDR3 is CASRTGTNEKLFF. Here the CDR3 DNA reads TGTGCCAGCCGGACAGGAACTAATGAAAAACTGTTTTTT.

This clone was observed a few times. The chain links TRBV28 to TRBJ1-3; 7 bases are a match to TRBD1. In germline, CDR1 is MDHEN, CDR2 SYDVKM. V lost 1 base, J lost 6 bases, and 6 bases stayed unmatched. The CDR3 runs to 15 residues. The CDR3 is CASSLLTGVKNTIYF. The CDR3 coding sequence is TGTGCCAGCAGTTTATTAACAGGGGTAAAAAACACCATATATTTT.

The chain is built from TRBV14 and TRBJ1-3; maybe TRBD1 (6 bases). Trimming cost V 1 base and J 0 bases, with 16 bases left between them. Germline V gene sequence: CDR1 SGHDN, CDR2 FVKESK. This CDR3 region has 18 residues. CDR3 DNA sequence: TGTGCCAGCAGCCAAGGGGGACAAGGAAGAGACTCTGGAAACACCATATATTTT. This translates into CASSQGGQGRDSGNTIYF.

The chain links TRBV6-5 to TRBJ2-7; D is possibly TRBD2 (6 bases). The germline V and J ends were trimmed by 0 bases and 5 bases, with 14 bases remaining between them. Germline V gene lookup returns CDR1 MNHEY and CDR2 SVGAGI. The CDR3 totals 15 residues. In nucleotides, the CDR3 is TGTGCCAGCAGTTACTCGGGATTGGGGGAGGACGAGCAGTACTTC. Residues: CASSYSGLGEDEQYF.

V usage is TRBV5-4 and J usage is TRBJ1-1, with 9 nucleotides matching TRBD1. This CDR3 contains 14 residues. Germline V lookup: CDR1 SGHNT, CDR2 YYREEE (reference sequence). V shed 4 bases, J shed 7 bases, and the junction held 8 bases outside the gene matches. The CDR3 region is CASSRDRVSSEAFF. CDR3 bases: TGTGCCAGCAGCAGGGACAGGGTTTCTAGTGAAGCTTTCTTT.

The V call is TRBV29-1, the J call TRBJ2-1; D possibly corresponds to TRBD1 (5 bases). CDR1 SQVTM and CDR2 ANQGSEA come from the germline V gene. Trimming removed 6 bases from V and 3 bases from J, with 9 bases in between. This CDR3 is built from 12 residues. The CDR3 here is CSVSDSYNEQFF. CDR3 nucleotides: TGCAGCGTCTCTGACAGCTACAATGAGCAGTTCTTC.

This chain links TRBV25-1 with TRBJ2-1; D remains ambiguous. In germline, CDR1 is MGHDK, CDR2 SYGVNS. The V end was cut by 2 bases, the J end by 4 bases, with 12 bases between. The CDR3 contains 15 residues. CDR3 DNA: TGTGCCAGCAGTGAACCCAAGCCCGTTTACAATGAGCAGTTCTTC. Its protein product is CASSEPKPVYNEQFF.

The genes are TRBV5-5 and TRBJ1-2, with 7 positions matching TRBD1. V dropped 4 bases and J dropped 2; count of bases not matched to a gene: 11. This CDR3 comprises 16 residues. The germline gives CDR1 SGHKS, CDR2 YYEKEE (reference sequence). CDR3 sequence (DNA): TGTGCCAGCAGCGTTGGGCCGACAGGGACCAACTATGGCTACACCTTC. Protein: CASSVGPTGTNYGYTF.

The chain employs TRBV7-9 and TRBJ2-5, with TRBD1 identical over 7 bases. Germline loops: CDR1 SEHNR, CDR2 FQNEAQ (reference sequence). After removal of 0 bases from V and 0 bases from J, the junction contained 10 bases not matched to a gene. CDR3 length: 18 amino acids. The CDR3 loop is CASSLASKTGEYQETQYF. Here the CDR3 DNA reads TGTGCCAGCAGCTTAGCATCTAAAACAGGGGAGTACCAAGAGACCCAGTACTTC. The full variable domain, with the rest looked up from reference TRBV7-9 and TRBJ2-5, is DTGVSQNPRHKITKRGQNVTFRCDPISEHNRLYWYRQTLGQGPEFLTYFQNEAQLEKSRLLSDRFSAERPKGSFSTLEIQRTEQGDSAMYLCASSLASKTGEYQETQYFGPGTRLLVL.

V is TRBV6-5 and J is TRBJ2-2; TRBD2 agrees at 7 bases. The CDR3 spans 15 residues. The germline CDR1 and CDR2 sequences are MNHEY and SVGAGI. V lost 10 bases, J lost 5 bases, and 13 bases stayed unmatched. The CDR3 sequence: CATGVETSQTGELFF. CDR3 DNA sequence: TGTGCCACTGGGGTCGAGACTAGCCAGACCGGGGAGCTGTTTTTT.

The chain employs TRBV28 and TRBJ2-5; 8 bases map to TRBD1. Trimming took 2 bases from V and 2 from J; bases not matched to a gene: 10. CDR1 is MDHEN and CDR2 is SYDVKM in the germline V gene. The CDR3 contains 17 residues. The CDR3: CASSLPRTGRHQETQYF. Written as DNA, the CDR3 is TGTGCCAGCAGTTTACCCCGGACAGGGCGACATCAAGAGACCCAGTACTTC.

This clone was seen a handful of times. This rearrangement joins TRBV4-3 to TRBJ1-3, with a weak D call TRBD1 (5 bases). Germline CDR1 and CDR2: LGHNA and YSLEER. The CDR3 contains 16 residues. V lost 4 bases to trimming and J lost 0 bases, with 13 bases between them. This chain's CDR3 is CASSPEGDSSGNTIYF. CDR3 sequence (DNA): TGCGCCAGCAGCCCCGAAGGAGACAGCTCTGGAAACACCATATATTTT.

This sequence joins TRBV6-5 and TRBJ1-4, with D perhaps matching TRBD1 (5 bases). Germline CDR1 is MNHEY and CDR2 is SVGAGI. Trimming took 5 bases from V and 10 from J, leaving 17 bases between them. CDR3 size: 14 residues. The CDR3 coding sequence is TGTGCCAGCAGTGACAGTTTCGGTCCTGGAAAACTGTTTTTT. This translates into CASSDSFGPGKLFF.

The V and J genes are TRBV7-2 and TRBJ1-2; 7 positions agree with TRBD1. J gave up 2 bases and V 0 bases, and 6 bases lay outside the gene matches. The CDR3 consists of 16 residues. CDR1 is SGHTA and CDR2 is FQGNSA in the germline V gene. The chain's CDR3 is CASSLARQGGNYGYTF. The CDR3 nucleotides read TGTGCCAGCAGCTTAGCTAGACAGGGCGGCAACTATGGCTACACCTTC.

The chain couples TRBV28 to TRBJ1-5; unclear D gene. The CDR3 loop spans 15 amino acids. Between the trimmed V and J ends, which lost 4 bases and 11 bases, there was a span of 21 bases. Germline CDR1 and CDR2: MDHEN and SYDVKM. The CDR3 here is CASSSPPERLATQHF. The DNA of the CDR3 is TGTGCCAGCAGTTCACCCCCGGAGCGCCTAGCGACCCAGCATTTT.

V usage is TRBV25-1 and J usage is TRBJ1-1; 10 nucleotides align to TRBD1. Germline V lookup: CDR1 MGHDK, CDR2 SYGVNS. The CDR3 covers 18 residues. J lost 5 bases, V lost 6 bases, and 18 bases had no gene match. CDR3 region: CASSRTPRDRGDWTEAFF. DNA of the CDR3: TGTGCCAGCAGCCGAACGCCCCGGGACAGGGGAGATTGGACTGAAGCTTTCTTT.

The CDR3 DNA sequence: TGTGCCAGCAGTTACTCGGCGGGCGGGGGGTACAATGAGCAGTTCTTC. Protein sequence: CASSYSAGGGYNEQFF. The gene calls are TRBV6-6 and TRBJ2-1; 8 nucleotides align to TRBD2. The CDR3 extends over 16 amino acids. J was trimmed by 4 bases and V by 0 bases; bases with no gene match: 5. Per germline, CDR1 MNHNY and CDR2 SVGAGI (reference sequence).

The chain uses TRBV11-2 and TRBJ1-6, with a possible D match to TRBD1 (5 bases). CDR3 size: 11 residues. Deletions cut 10 bases from V and 11 bases from J, with 12 bases between. Germline assignment: CDR1 SGHAT and CDR2 FQNNGV. The CDR3 DNA is TGTGCCACCAAGGGGTTGCCACCCCTCCACTTT. It translates to CATKGLPPLHF.